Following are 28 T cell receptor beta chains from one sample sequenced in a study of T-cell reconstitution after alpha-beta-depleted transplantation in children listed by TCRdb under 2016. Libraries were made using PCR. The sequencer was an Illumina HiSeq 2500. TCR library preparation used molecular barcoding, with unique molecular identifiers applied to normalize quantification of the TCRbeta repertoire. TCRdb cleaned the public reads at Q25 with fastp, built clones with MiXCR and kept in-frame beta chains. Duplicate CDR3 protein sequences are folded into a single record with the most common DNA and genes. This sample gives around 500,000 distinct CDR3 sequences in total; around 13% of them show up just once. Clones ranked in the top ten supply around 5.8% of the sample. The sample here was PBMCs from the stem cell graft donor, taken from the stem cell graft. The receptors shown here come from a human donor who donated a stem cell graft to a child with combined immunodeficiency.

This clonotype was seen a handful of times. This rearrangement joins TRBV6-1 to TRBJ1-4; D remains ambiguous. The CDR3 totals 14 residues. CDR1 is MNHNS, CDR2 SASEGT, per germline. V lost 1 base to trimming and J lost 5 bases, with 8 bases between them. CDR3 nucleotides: TGTGCCAGCAGTGAAGACGCGCAAAATGAAAAACTGTTTTTT. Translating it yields CASSEDAQNEKLFF.

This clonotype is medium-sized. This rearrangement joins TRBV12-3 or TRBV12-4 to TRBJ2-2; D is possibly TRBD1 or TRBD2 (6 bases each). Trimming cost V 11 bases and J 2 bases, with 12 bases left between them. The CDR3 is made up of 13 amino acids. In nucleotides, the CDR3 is TGTGCCTGGGGGGCGTCAAACACCGGGGAGCTGTTTTTT. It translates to CAWGASNTGELFF.

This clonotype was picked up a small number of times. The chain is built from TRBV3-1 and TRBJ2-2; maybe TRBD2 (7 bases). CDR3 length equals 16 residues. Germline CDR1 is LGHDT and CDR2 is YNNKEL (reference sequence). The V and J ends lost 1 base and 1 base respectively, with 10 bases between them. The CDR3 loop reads CASSQGGGWNTGELFF. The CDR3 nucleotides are TGTGCCAGCAGCCAAGGGGGGGGCTGGAACACCGGGGAGCTGTTTTTT.

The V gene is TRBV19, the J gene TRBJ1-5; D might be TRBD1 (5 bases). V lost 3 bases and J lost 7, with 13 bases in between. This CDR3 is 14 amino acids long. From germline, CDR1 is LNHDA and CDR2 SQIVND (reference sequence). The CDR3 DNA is TGTGCCAGTAGTATCCCAGGGTCCCGACAGCCCCAGCATTTT. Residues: CASSIPGSRQPQHF.

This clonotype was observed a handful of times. Here the CDR3 reads CASSYSWASGSMDEQFF. Written as DNA, the CDR3 is TGTGCCAGCAGTTACTCATGGGCTAGCGGGAGTATGGATGAGCAGTTCTTC. The chain recombines TRBV6-5 with TRBJ2-1, with 10 bases that match TRBD2. The V and J ends lost 0 bases and 8 bases, in that order; junction bases with no gene match: 10. This CDR3 contains 17 residues. The germline V gene has CDR1 MNHEY and CDR2 SVGAGI.

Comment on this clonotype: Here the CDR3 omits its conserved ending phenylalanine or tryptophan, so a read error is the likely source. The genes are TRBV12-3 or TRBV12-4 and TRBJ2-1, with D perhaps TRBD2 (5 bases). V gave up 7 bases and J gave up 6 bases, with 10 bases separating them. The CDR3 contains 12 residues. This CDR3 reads CASKKGSNEQFC. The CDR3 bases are TGTGCCAGCAAAAAAGGGAGCAATGAGCAGTTCTGC.

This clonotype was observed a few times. The CDR3 nucleotides are TGCGCCAGCAGCTTGGCCTCGACTAGGGGCACCGGGGAGCTGTTTTTT. It yields the protein CASSLASTRGTGELFF. The chain combines TRBV5-1 with TRBJ2-2; a possible D gene is TRBD2 (6 bases). V was shortened by 0 bases and J by 4 bases, with 13 bases between the two germline ends. CDR3 length equals 16 residues. Per the germline V gene, CDR1 is SGHRS and CDR2 is YFSETQ.

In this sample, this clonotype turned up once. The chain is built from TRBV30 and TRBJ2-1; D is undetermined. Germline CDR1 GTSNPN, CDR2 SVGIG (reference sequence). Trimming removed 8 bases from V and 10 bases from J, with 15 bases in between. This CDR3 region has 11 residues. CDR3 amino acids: CASTTLGEQFF. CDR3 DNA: TGTGCCAGTACTACCCTAGGGGAGCAGTTCTTC. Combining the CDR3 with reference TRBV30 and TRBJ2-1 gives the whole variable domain SQTIHQWPATLVQPVGSPLSLECTVEGTSNPNLYWYRQAAGRGLQLLFYSVGIGQISSEVPQNLSASRPQDRQFILSSKKLLLSDSGFYLCASTTLGEQFFGPGTRLTVL.

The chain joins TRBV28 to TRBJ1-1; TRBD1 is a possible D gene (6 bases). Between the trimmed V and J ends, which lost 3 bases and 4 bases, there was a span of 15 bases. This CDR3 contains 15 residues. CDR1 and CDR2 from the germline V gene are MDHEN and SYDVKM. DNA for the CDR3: TGTGCCAGCAGTTTTGGGGGGGCGCAGGGCACTGAAGCTTTCTTT. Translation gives CASSFGGAQGTEAFF.

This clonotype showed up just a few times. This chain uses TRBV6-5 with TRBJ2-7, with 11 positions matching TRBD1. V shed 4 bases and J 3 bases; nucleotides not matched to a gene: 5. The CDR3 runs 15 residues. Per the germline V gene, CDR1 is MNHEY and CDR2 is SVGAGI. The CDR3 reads CASSSGQGAVYEQYF. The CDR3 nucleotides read TGTGCCAGCAGTTCAGGACAGGGGGCCGTCTACGAGCAGTACTTC.

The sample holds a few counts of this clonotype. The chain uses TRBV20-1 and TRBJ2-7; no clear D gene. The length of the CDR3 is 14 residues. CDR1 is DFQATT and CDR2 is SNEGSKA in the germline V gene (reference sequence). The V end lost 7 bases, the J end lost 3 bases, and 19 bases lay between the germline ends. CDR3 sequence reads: CSGIGSGPLYEQYF. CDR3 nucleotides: TGCAGTGGAATAGGGTCGGGCCCCCTCTACGAGCAGTACTTC.

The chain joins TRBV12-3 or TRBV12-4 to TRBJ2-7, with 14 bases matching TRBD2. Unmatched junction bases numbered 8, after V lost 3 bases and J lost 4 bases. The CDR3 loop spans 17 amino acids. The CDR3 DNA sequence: TGTGCCAGCAGTTTCAACCGACTAGCGGGGGGGAGGTACGAGCAGTACTTC. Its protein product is CASSFNRLAGGRYEQYF.

CDR3: CASSYRDRDVGTQYF. The CDR3 DNA reads TGTGCCAGCAGTTATCGGGACAGGGATGTAGGTACGCAGTATTTT. The chain has TRBV28 and TRBJ2-3, with 9 bases matching TRBD1. CDR3 length: 15 residues. Per germline, CDR1 MDHEN and CDR2 SYDVKM. Trimming cost V 4 bases and J 8 bases; bases outside gene matches: 10.

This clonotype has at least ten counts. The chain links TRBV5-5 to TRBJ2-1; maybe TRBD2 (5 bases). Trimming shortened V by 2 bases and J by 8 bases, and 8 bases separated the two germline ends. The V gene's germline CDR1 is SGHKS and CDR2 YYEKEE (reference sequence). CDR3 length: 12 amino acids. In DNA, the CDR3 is TGTGCCAGCAGCTTCTTCGGGGATGAGCAGTTCTTC. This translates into CASSFFGDEQFF.

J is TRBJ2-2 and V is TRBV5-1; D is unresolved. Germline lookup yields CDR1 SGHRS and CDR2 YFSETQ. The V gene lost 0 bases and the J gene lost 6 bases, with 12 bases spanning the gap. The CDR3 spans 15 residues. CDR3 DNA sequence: TGCGCCAGCAGCTTGGATAGTTTCGGGCCCGGGGAGCTGTTTTTT. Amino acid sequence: CASSLDSFGPGELFF.

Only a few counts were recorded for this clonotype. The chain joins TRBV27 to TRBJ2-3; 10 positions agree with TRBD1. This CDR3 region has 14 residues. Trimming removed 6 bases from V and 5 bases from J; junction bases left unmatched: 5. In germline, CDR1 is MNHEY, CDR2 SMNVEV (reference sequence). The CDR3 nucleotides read TGTGCCAGCAGCAGGTGGACAGGGGGAGATACGCAGTATTTT. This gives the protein CASSRWTGGDTQYF.

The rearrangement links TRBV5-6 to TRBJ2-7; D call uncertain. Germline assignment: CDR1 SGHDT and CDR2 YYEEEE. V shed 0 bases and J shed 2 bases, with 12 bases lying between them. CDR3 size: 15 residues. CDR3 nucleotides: TGTGCCAGCAGCTTGGCCATGGCAGACACCTACGAGCAGTACTTC. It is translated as CASSLAMADTYEQYF.

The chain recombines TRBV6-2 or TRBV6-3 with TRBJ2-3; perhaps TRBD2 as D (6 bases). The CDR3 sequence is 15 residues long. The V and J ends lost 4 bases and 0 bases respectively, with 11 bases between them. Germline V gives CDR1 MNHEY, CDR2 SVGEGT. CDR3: CASSLELASTDTQYF. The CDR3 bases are TGTGCCAGCAGTTTGGAACTAGCTAGCACAGATACGCAGTATTTT.

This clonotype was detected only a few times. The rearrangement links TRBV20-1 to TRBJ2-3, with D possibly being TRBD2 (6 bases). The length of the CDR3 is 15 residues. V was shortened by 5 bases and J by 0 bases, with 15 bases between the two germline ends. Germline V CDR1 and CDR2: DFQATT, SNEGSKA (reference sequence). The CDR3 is CSAETSRPSTDTQYF. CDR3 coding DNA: TGCAGTGCTGAGACTAGTCGGCCTAGCACAGATACGCAGTATTTT.

The CDR3 coding sequence is TGTGCCAGCAGCTTATGGGGAAAGACCCAGTACTTC. It codes for CASSLWGKTQYF. The rearrangement links TRBV11-3 to TRBJ2-5; no firm D call. The germline V and J ends were trimmed by 2 bases and 6 bases, with 7 bases remaining between them. Germline CDR1 and CDR2: SGHNT and YENEEA. The CDR3 is 12 amino acids.

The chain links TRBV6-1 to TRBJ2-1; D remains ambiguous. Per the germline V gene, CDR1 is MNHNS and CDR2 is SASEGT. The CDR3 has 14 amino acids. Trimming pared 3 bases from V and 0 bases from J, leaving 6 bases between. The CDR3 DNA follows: TGTGCCAGCAGTGACAGGAGCTCCTACAATGAGCAGTTCTTC. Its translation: CASSDRSSYNEQFF.

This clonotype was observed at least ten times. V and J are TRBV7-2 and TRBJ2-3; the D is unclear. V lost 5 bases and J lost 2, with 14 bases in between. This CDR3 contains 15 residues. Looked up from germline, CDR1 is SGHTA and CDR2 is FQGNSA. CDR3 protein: CASSPRGLVTDTQYF. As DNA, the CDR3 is TGTGCCAGCAGCCCTAGAGGTCTAGTCACAGATACGCAGTATTTT.

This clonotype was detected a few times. The CDR3 DNA reads TGTGCCAGCAGGCCGCAGACAGGGCCGTACCAAGAGACCCAGTACTTC. It encodes CASRPQTGPYQETQYF. The chain joins TRBV12-3 or TRBV12-4 to TRBJ2-5; 7 positions match TRBD1. The CDR3 has 16 residues. V was clipped by 6 bases and J by 0 bases; unmatched bases: 10.

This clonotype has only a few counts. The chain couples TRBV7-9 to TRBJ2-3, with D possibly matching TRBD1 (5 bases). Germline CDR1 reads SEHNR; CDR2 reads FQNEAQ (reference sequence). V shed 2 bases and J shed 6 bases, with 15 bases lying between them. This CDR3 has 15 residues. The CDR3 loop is CASSLFVTEGDTQYF. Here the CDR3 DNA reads TGTGCCAGCAGCTTATTCGTGACAGAAGGGGATACGCAGTATTTT.

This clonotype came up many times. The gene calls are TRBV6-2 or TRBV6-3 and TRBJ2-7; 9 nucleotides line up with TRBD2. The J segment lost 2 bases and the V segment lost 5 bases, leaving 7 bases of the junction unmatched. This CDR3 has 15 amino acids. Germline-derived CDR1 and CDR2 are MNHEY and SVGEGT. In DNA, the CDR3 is TGTGCCAGCAGTCTCGGGGCTAGCGGGGCCTACGAGCAGTACTTC. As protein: CASSLGASGAYEQYF.

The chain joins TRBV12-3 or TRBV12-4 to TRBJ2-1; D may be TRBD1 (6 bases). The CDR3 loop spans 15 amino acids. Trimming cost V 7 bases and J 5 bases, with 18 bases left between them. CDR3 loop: CASTLPGGPNNEQFF. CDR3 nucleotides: TGTGCCAGCACCCTGCCTGGGGGCCCTAACAATGAGCAGTTCTTC.

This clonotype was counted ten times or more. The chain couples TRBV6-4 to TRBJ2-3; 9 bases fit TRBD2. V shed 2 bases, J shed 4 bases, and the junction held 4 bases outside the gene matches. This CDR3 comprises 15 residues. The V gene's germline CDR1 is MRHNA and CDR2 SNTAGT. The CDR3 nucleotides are TGTGCCAGCAGTGACGGAGCGGGAGGAGCAGATACGCAGTATTTT. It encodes CASSDGAGGADTQYF.

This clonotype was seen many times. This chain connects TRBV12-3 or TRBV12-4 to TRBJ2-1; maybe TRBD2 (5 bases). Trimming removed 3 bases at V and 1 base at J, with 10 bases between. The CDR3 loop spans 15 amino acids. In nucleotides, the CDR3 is TGTGCCAGCAGTTTCGGGGTCCGATCCTACAATGAGCAGTTCTTC. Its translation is CASSFGVRSYNEQFF.